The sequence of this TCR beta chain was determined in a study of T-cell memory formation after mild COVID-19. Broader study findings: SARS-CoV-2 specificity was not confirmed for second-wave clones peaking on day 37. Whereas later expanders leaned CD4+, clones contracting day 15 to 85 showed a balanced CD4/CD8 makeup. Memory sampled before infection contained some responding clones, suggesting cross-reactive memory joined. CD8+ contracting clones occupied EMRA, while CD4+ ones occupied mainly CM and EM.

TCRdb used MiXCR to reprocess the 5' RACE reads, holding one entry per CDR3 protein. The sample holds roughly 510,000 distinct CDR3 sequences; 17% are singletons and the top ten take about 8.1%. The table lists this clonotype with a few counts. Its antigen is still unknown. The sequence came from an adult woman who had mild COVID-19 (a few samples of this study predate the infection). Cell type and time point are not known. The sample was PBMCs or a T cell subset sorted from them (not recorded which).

The CDR3 loop reads CASTVGGLGRQPQHF. CDR3 in DNA: TGTGCCAGCACCGTTGGGGGATTGGGTAGACAGCCCCAGCATTTT. The chain has TRBV12-3 or TRBV12-4 and TRBJ1-5; D may be TRBD1 (5 bases). V dropped 7 bases and J dropped 7 bases, with 20 bases sitting between them. This CDR3 comprises 15 residues.